This T cell receptor (beta chain) was recovered during a study of technical replicates of blood from several donors. V lost 4 bases and J lost 8, with 6 bases in between. This CDR3 has 11 residues. Germline loops: CDR1 MNHEY, CDR2 SVGAGI. Some clones are missing from TCRdb's copy, which holds only in-frame ones; the method was immunoSEQ multiplex PCR. The data show some 74,000 clones, with over 75% seen just once and less than 0.5% held by the top ten. The receptor comes from a human donor in good health. This chain links TRBV6-5 with TRBJ2-1; D possibly corresponds to TRBD1 (6 bases). Sequenced material: T cells isolated from PBMCs. The CDR3 DNA reads TGTGCCAGCAGTTGGGGGCATGAGCAGTTCTTC. This gives the protein CASSWGHEQFF.